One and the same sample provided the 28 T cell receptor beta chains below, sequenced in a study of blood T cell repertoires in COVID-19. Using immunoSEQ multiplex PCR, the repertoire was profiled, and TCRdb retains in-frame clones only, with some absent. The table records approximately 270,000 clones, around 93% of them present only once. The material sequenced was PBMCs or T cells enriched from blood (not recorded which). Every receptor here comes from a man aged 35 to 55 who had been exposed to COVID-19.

The CDR3 nucleotides are TGTGCCAGCAGTTTAAACGGGCAGGGAACCTACGAGCAGTACTTC. Its translation: CASSLNGQGTYEQYF. This chain links TRBV27 with TRBJ2-7; D perhaps matches TRBD1 (5 bases). V was clipped by 2 bases and J by 2 bases, with 13 bases between them. Germline CDR1 MNHEY, CDR2 SMNVEV (reference sequence). This CDR3 spans 15 amino acids.

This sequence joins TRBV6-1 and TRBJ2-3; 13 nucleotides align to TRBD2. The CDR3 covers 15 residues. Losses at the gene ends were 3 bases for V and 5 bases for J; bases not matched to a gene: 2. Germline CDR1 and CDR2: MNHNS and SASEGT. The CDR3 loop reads CASSEGLAGIDTQYF. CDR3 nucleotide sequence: TGTGCCAGCAGTGAGGGACTAGCGGGAATAGATACGCAGTATTTT.

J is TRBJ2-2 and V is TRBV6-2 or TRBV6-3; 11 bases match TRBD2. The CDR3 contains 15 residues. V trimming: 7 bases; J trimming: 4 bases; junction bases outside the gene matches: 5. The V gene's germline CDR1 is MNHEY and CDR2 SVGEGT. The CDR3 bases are TGTGCCAGCACCCCCGGACTAGCGGGCACCGGGGAGCTGTTTTTT. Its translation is CASTPGLAGTGELFF.

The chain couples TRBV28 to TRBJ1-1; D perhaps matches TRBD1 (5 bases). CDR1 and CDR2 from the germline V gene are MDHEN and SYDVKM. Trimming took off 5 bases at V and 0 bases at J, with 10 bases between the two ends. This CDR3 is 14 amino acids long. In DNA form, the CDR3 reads TGTGCCAGCAGTCCGACAGCGTTGAACACTGAAGCTTTCTTT. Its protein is CASSPTALNTEAFF. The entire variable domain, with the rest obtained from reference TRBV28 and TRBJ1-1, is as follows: DVKVTQSSRYLVKRTGEKVFLECVQDMDHENMFWYRQDPGLGLRLIYFSYDVKMKEKGDIPEGYSVSREKKERFSLILESASTNQTSMYLCASSPTALNTEAFFGQGTRLTVV.

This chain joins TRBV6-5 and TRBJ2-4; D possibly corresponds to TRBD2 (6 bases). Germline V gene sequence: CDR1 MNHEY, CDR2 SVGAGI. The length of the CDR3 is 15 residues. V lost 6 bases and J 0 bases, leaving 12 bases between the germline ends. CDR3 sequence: CASRHRRGAKNIQYF. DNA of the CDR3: TGTGCCAGCAGGCACAGGAGGGGAGCCAAAAACATTCAGTACTTC.

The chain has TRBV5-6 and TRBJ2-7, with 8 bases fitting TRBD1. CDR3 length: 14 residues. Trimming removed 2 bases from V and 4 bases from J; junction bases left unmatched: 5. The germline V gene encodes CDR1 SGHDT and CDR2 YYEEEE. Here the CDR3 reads CASSFGQGNYEQYF. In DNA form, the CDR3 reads TGTGCCAGCAGCTTCGGACAGGGTAATTACGAGCAGTACTTC.

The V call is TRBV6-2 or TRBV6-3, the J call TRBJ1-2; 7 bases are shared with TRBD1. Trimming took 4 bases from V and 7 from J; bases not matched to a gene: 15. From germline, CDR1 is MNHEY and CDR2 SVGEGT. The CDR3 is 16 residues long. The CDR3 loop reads CASSFTLDRLTVGYTF. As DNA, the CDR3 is TGTGCCAGCAGTTTTACCTTGGACAGGCTGACCGTTGGCTACACCTTC.

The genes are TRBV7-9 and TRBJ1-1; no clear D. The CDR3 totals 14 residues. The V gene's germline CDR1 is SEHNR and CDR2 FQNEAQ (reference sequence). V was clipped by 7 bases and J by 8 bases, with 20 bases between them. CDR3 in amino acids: CASTPPDGEDEAFF. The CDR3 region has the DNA TGTGCCAGCACCCCCCCGGATGGGGAGGACGAAGCTTTCTTT.

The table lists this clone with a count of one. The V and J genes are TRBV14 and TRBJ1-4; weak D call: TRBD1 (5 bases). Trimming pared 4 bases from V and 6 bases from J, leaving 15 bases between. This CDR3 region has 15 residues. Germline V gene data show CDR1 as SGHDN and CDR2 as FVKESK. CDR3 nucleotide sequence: TGTGCCAGCAGCCCAGCCGCGAAAGGGGATGAAAAACTGTTTTTT. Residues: CASSPAAKGDEKLFF.

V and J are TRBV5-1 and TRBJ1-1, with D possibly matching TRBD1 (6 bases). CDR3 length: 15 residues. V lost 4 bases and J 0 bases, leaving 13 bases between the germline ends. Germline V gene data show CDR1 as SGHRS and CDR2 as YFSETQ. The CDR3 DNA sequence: TGCGCCAGCAGCCCAATCCGGGACATGAACACTGAAGCTTTCTTT. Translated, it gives CASSPIRDMNTEAFF.

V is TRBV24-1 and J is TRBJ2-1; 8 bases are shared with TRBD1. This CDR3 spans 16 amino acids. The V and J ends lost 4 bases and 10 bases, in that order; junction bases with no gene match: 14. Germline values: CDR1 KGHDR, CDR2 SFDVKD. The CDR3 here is CATSDHQRTGLGEQFF. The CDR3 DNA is TGTGCCACCAGTGACCATCAAAGGACAGGGCTCGGAGAGCAGTTCTTC.

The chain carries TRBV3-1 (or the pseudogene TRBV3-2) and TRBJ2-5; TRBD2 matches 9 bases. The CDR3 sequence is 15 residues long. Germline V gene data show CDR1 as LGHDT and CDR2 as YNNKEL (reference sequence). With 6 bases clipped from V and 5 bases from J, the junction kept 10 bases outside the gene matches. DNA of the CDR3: TGTGCCAGCAGGAGGGCTATAGCGGGAGAGGAGACCCAGTACTTC. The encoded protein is CASRRAIAGEETQYF.

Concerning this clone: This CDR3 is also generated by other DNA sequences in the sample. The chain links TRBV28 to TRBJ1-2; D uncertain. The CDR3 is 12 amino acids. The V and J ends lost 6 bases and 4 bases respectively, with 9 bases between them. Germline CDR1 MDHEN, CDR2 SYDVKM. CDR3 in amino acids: CASSLRGYGYTF. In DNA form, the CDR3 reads TGTGCCAGCAGCCTGCGGGGCTATGGCTACACCTTC.

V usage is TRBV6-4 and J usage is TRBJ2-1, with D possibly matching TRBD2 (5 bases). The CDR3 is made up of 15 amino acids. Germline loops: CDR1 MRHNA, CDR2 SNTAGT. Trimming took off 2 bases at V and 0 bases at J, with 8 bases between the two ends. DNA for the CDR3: TGTGCCAGCAGTGACGGGAGAAGCTCCTACAATGAGCAGTTCTTC. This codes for CASSDGRSSYNEQFF.

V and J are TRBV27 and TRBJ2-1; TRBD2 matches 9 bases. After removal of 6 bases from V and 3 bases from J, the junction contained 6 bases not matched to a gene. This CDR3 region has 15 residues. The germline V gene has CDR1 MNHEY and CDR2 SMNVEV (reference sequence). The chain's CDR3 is CASRISGSHYNEQFF. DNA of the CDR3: TGTGCCAGCAGAATTAGCGGGAGTCACTACAATGAGCAGTTCTTC.

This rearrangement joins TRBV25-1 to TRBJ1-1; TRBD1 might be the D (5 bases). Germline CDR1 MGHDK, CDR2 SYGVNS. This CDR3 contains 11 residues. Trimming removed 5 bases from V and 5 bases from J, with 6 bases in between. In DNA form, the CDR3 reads TGTGCCAGCAGTCCAGGGACTGAAGCTTTCTTT. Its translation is CASSPGTEAFF.

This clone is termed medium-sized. CDR3 nucleotides: TGCAGCGTTGAATTACGAGAATCCTACGAGCAGTACTTC. This encodes CSVELRESYEQYF. The chain combines TRBV29-1 with TRBJ2-7; D unclear. The germline V gene has CDR1 SQVTM and CDR2 ANQGSEA. V was pared by 2 bases and J by 1 base, with 9 bases between. The CDR3 extends over 13 amino acids.

Written as DNA, the CDR3 is TGTGCCAGCAAACAGGGGGGCGCCTACAATGAGCAGTTCTTC. This gives the protein CASKQGGAYNEQFF. The rearrangement uses TRBV27 and TRBJ2-1; 8 nucleotides agree with TRBD1. V shed 7 bases and J 2 bases; nucleotides not matched to a gene: 4. Germline loops: CDR1 MNHEY, CDR2 SMNVEV (reference sequence). CDR3 length: 14 residues.

The CDR3 nucleotides read TGTGCCTGGAGTGGCCGGGACACAGGCAATCAGCCCCAGCATTTT. It encodes CAWSGRDTGNQPQHF. This chain uses TRBV30 with TRBJ1-5; the D gene is possibly TRBD1 (6 bases). Germline loops: CDR1 GTSNPN, CDR2 SVGIG (reference sequence). V was trimmed by 1 base and J by 2 bases, leaving 12 bases between them. The CDR3 spans 15 residues.

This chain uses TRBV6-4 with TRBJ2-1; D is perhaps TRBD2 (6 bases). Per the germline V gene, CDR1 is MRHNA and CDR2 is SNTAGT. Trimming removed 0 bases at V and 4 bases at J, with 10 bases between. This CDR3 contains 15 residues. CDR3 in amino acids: CASSDSGTPYNEQFF. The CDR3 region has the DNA TGTGCCAGCAGTGACTCAGGGACTCCTTACAATGAGCAGTTCTTC.

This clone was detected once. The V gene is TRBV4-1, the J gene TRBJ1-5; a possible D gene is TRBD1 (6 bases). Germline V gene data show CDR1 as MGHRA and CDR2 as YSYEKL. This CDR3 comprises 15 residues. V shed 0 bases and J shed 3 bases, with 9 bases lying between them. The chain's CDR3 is CASSQDGGANQPQHF. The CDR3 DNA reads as TGCGCCAGCAGCCAAGACGGGGGGGCCAATCAGCCCCAGCATTTT.

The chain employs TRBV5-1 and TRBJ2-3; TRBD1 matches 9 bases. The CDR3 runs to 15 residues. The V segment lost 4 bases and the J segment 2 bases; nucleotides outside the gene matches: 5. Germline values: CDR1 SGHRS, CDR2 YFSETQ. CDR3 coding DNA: TGCGCCAGCAGCCAGGGGACAGGGTCCACAGATACGCAGTATTTT. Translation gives CASSQGTGSTDTQYF.

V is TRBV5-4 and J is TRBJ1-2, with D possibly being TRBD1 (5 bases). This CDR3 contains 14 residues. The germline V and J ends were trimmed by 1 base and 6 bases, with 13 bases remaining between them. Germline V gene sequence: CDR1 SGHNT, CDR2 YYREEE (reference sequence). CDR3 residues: CASSLNGKGDGYTF. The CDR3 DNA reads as TGTGCCAGCAGCTTGAATGGCAAAGGGGATGGCTACACCTTC.

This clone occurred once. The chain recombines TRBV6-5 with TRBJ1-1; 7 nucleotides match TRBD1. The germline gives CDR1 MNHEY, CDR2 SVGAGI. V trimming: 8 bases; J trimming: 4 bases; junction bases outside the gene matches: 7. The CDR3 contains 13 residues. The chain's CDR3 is CASGTGDATEAFF. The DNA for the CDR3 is TGTGCCAGCGGAACAGGGGACGCCACTGAAGCTTTCTTT.

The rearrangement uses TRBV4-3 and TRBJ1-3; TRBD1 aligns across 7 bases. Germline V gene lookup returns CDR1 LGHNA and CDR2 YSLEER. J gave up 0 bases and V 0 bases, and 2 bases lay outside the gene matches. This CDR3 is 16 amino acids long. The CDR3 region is CASSQDPGGSGNTIYF. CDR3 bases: TGCGCCAGCAGCCAAGATCCAGGGGGCTCTGGAAACACCATATATTTT.

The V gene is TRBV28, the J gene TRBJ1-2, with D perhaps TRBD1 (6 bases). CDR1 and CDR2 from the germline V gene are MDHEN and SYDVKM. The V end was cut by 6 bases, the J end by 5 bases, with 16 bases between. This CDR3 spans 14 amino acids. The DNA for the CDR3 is TGTGCCAGCAGCCGCCGGGGGGCTGGGTATGGCTACACCTTC. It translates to CASSRRGAGYGYTF.

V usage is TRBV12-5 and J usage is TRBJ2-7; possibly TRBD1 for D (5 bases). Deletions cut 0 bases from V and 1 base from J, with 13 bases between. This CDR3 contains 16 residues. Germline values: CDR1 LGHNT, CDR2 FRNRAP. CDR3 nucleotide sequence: TGTGCTAGTGGTTTGGTTGTGGGAAGACAGTCCTACGAGCAGTACTTC. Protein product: CASGLVVGRQSYEQYF.

In DNA form, the CDR3 reads TGTGCCAGCAGTCGACAGGAGCTCGAGCAGTTCTTC. Protein: CASSRQELEQFF. The chain carries TRBV12-3 or TRBV12-4 and TRBJ2-1; D perhaps matches TRBD1 (6 bases). V was trimmed by 5 bases and J by 10 bases, leaving 12 bases between them. CDR3 size: 12 residues.